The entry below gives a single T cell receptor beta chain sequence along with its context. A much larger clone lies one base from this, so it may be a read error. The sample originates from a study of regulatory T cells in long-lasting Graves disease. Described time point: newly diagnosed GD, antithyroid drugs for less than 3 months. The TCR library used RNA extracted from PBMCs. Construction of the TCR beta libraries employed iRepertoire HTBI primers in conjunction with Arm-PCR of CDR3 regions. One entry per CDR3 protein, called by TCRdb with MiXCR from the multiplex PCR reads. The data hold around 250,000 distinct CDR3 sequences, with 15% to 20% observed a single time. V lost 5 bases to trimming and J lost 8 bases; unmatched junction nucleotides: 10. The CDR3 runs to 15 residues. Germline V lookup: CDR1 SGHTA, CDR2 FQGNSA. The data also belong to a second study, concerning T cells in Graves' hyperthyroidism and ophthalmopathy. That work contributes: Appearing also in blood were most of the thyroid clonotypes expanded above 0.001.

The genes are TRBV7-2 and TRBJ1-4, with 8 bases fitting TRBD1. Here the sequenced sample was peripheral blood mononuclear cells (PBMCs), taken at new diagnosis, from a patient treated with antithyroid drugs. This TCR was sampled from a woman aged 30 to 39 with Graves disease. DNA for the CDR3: TGTGCCAGCAGCCCGAATCGGACAGGGCGGGAAAAACTGTTTTTT. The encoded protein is CASSPNRTGREKLFF.